The source of this TCR beta chain is a study of T-cell reconstitution after alpha-beta-depleted transplantation in children. The sample holds many counts of this clonotype. Researchers prepared the TCRbeta library using unique molecular identifiers, the study reports. TCRdb ran MiXCR on the PCR reads and lists one entry per CDR3 protein. This table holds around 360,000 distinct CDR3 sequences, approximately 10% found once. The CDR3 extends over 14 amino acids. The germline V and J ends were trimmed by 0 bases and 6 bases, with 11 bases remaining between them. The germline gives CDR1 SGHDT, CDR2 YYEEEE.

The sample in question was PBMCs from the stem cell graft donor, obtained from the stem cell graft. The clonotype comes from a human donor who donated a stem cell graft to a child with acute lymphoblastic leukemia. The V and J genes are TRBV5-6 and TRBJ2-3; D unclear. The chain's CDR3 is CASSLVGDKDTQYF. The CDR3 DNA sequence: TGTGCCAGCAGCTTGGTTGGTGATAAGGATACGCAGTATTTT. Using reference TRBV5-6 and TRBJ2-3 for the parts outside the CDR3, the full variable domain is DAGVTQSPTHLIKTRGQQVTLRCSPKSGHDTVSWYQQALGQGPQFIFQYYEEEERQRGNFPDRFSGHQFPNYSSELNVNALLLGDSALYLCASSLVGDKDTQYFGPGTRLTVL.